This TCR beta chain derives from a study of shared clonotypes between healthy human individuals. Clones were sequenced by immunoSEQ multiplex PCR, and TCRdb holds only the in-frame ones, with some missing. The sample lists over a million clones; around 97% were seen once. The CDR3 runs 13 residues. The germline gives CDR1 SNHLY, CDR2 FYNNEI. V was clipped by 6 bases and J by 3 bases; unmatched bases: 2. On this clone itself: The antigen remains unidentified. Other DNA sequences from this sample encode an identical CDR3 as well.

Study-wide findings and caveats: Clonotypes not shared had lower generation probabilities than those common to all four donors. Sharing across a few donors was seen in 4% to 5% of naive CD4 clonotypes.

V usage is TRBV2 and J usage is TRBJ1-5; TRBD1 aligns across 7 bases. This receptor was obtained from a man between 25 and 39 years old in good health. Input material: naive CD4+ T cells sorted from blood. Subset: CD45RA+ positively selected. CDR3 sequence: CASRGTDNQPQHF. CDR3 bases: TGTGCCAGCAGGGGGACAGACAATCAGCCCCAGCATTTT.